The 19 T cell receptor beta chains below come from one sample, sequenced in a study of tumor and adjacent non-tumor tissue in lung cancer. The template was RNA from unsorted bulk tissue. TCRbeta libraries were built with three rounds of nested PCR, modified from ARM-PCR. In TCRdb, the multiplex PCR reads were re-called with MiXCR into one record per CDR3 protein. The sample carries about 110,000 distinct CDR3 sequences, more than 70% recorded once. Sequenced input: lung tumor tissue. These receptors were collected from a woman aged 55-70 years with non-small cell lung cancer.

In the case of this clonotype: A junction boundary mismatches the germline segment, possibly from a read error. The chain recombines TRBV11-2 with TRBJ2-7; the D gene is possibly TRBD2 (5 bases). The CDR3 spans 14 residues. Germline CDR1 and CDR2: SGHAT and FQNNGV. CDR3 region: CASSLSTGIAEQQF. DNA of the CDR3: TGTGCCAGCAGCTTATCCACCGGGATAGCCGAGCAGCAATTC.

A remark on this clonotype: A much larger clone differs from this one at a single base, so this may be a read error. The chain joins TRBV12-3 or TRBV12-4 to TRBJ2-5; the D is unclear. V lost 5 bases, J lost 0 bases, and 10 bases lay in between. This CDR3 has 14 amino acids. CDR3 nucleotides: TGTGCCAGCAGTCCCATGGGAAACCAAGAGACCCAGTACTTC. Amino acids: CASSPMGNQETQYF.

On this clonotype: A read error may produce the germline difference seen at one junction end. The gene calls are TRBV12-3 or TRBV12-4 and TRBJ2-3, with D perhaps matching TRBD1 (5 bases). The CDR3 runs 12 residues. The CDR3 here is CASSSVIGAQYF. The CDR3 nucleotides read TGTGCCAGCAGTTCGGTCATAGGGGCGCAATATTTT.

As to this clonotype: Being one base from a much bigger clone, this may be a read error. V is TRBV20-1 and J is TRBJ2-6, with D unclear. V was clipped by 6 bases and J by 0 bases, with 9 bases between them. The CDR3 covers 14 residues. CDR1 and CDR2 (germline): DFQATT, SNEGSKA (reference sequence). CDR3 sequence (DNA): TGCAGTGCCATCAGAGACTCTGGGGCCAACGTCCTGACTTTC. It yields the protein CSAIRDSGANVLTF.

This sequence joins TRBV6-1 and TRBJ2-3; 7 nucleotides line up with TRBD2. CDR1 is MNHNS, CDR2 SASEGT, per germline. Trimming took 5 bases from V and 3 from J; bases not matched to a gene: 5. The CDR3 is made up of 14 amino acids. CDR3 loop: CASSYVGGTDTQYF. As DNA, the CDR3 is TGTGCCAGCAGTTATGTCGGGGGGACAGATACGCAGTATTTT.

On this clonotype: A much bigger clone sits one base away, suggesting this may be a read error. V and J are TRBV4-1 and TRBJ2-3; possibly TRBD1 or TRBD2 for D (5 bases each). The CDR3 loop spans 12 amino acids. V gave up 1 base and J gave up 8 bases, with 7 bases separating them. Germline values: CDR1 MGHRA, CDR2 YSYEKL. CDR3 protein: CASSQGGGTQYF. CDR3 DNA: TGCGCCAGCAGCCAAGGTGGGGGTACGCAGTATTTT.

This clonotype appeared a single time. At one boundary the junction diverges from the germline segment, which might be a read error. The chain recombines TRBV4-3 with TRBJ2-5, with D possibly TRBD1 on 6 matching bases. Germline values: CDR1 LGHNA, CDR2 YSLEER. The CDR3 has 15 amino acids. The CDR3 region is CAGSQEAPVQGTQYF. The CDR3, as DNA: TGCGCCGGCAGCCAAGAGGCCCCGGTACAGGGGACCCAGTACTTC.

This clonotype was seen ten or more times. V and J are TRBV10-3 and TRBJ2-3; D is uncertain. The germline V gene encodes CDR1 ENHRY and CDR2 SYGVKD. Trimming left V 4 bases short and J 2 bases short, with 10 bases between. CDR3 length: 14 amino acids. CDR3 region: CAISAAEHTDTQYF. The CDR3 region has the DNA TGTGCCATCAGTGCGGCAGAACACACAGATACGCAGTATTTT.

Points on this clonotype: The junction departs from the called germline gene at one end, perhaps through a read error. The chain employs TRBV28 and TRBJ2-5; D might be TRBD1 or TRBD2, each matching 5 bases. From germline, CDR1 is MDHEN and CDR2 SYDVKM. The CDR3 is 14 residues long. CDR3 amino acids: CACSSAAGTETQYF. CDR3 nucleotide sequence: TGTGCCTGCAGTTCTGCGGCCGGGACAGAGACCCAGTACTTC.

About this clonotype: A read error is likely, as this CDR3 ends without the conserved phenylalanine or tryptophan. The chain recombines TRBV11-2 with TRBJ2-2, with a weak D call TRBD2 (6 bases). Germline CDR1 SGHAT, CDR2 FQNNGV. This CDR3 has 17 amino acids. The germline V and J ends were trimmed by 4 bases and 1 base, with 16 bases remaining between them. CDR3 amino acids: CASSSPQEGRNTGELFY. The CDR3 DNA follows: TGTGCCAGCAGCTCTCCGCAGGAGGGGCGGAACACCGGGGAGCTGTTTTAT.

Notes on this clonotype: With a much larger clone just one base away, this may be a read error. This chain connects TRBV20-1 to TRBJ2-1; D gene unclear. V shed 3 bases and J shed 7 bases, with 10 bases lying between them. Germline-derived CDR1 and CDR2 are DFQATT and SNEGSKA (reference sequence). The CDR3 is 12 residues long. CDR3 sequence (DNA): TGCAGTGCTAGGCCCGACATGAATGAGCAGTTCTTC. Its protein is CSARPDMNEQFF.

As to this clonotype: This sequence may be a read error, since a much larger clone differs from it by one base. The chain uses TRBV10-2 and TRBJ2-7; no clear D. The CDR3 covers 12 residues. Deletions cut 4 bases from V and 6 bases from J, with 10 bases between. Germline V gene sequence: CDR1 WSHSY, CDR2 SAAADI. DNA of the CDR3: TGCGCCAGCAGTGGACGGGCCTGCGAGCAGTACTTC. It is translated as CASSGRACEQYF.

As to this clonotype: A junction boundary mismatches the germline segment, possibly from a read error. V and J are TRBV7-8 and TRBJ2-2; D unresolved. There are 15 residues in the CDR3. The V gene's germline CDR1 is SGHVS and CDR2 FQNEAQ. The CDR3 region is CASRLVKLSTGELFF. The CDR3 DNA reads as TGTGCCAGCAGATTAGTTAAGTTATCTACCGGGGAGCTGTTTTTT.

In the case of this clonotype: At one end the junction does not follow the germline gene, possibly because of a read error. The rearrangement joins TRBV6-1 to TRBJ2-1; weak D call: TRBD2 (6 bases). CDR3 length: 15 residues. From germline, CDR1 is MNHNS and CDR2 SASEGT. CDR3 sequence reads: CASKLGPAGYNKQFF. The CDR3 bases are TGTGCCAGCAAACTGGGACCAGCGGGTTACAATAAGCAGTTCTTC.

The chain joins TRBV5-1 to TRBJ2-2; D uncertain. This CDR3 spans 13 amino acids. Trimming took off 1 base at V and 13 bases at J, with 14 bases between the two ends. Germline values: CDR1 SGHRS, CDR2 YFSETQ. Here the CDR3 DNA reads TGCGCCAGCAGCTTGACGGAATCCTGGGTGCTGTTTTTT. Encoded protein: CASSLTESWVLFF.

Points on this clonotype: One end of the junction is discordant with germline, which a read error may explain. This chain connects TRBV12-3 or TRBV12-4 to TRBJ2-3; TRBD1 matches 7 bases. The CDR3 has 16 amino acids. The CDR3 DNA reads as TGTGCCAGCAGCTTAGCCCTTTTAACAGGGACAGATAGGCAGTATTTT. This translates into CASSLALLTGTDRQYF.

The J gene is TRBJ2-3, the V gene TRBV5-1; 9 nucleotides match TRBD2. From germline, CDR1 is SGHRS and CDR2 YFSETQ. This CDR3 region has 16 residues. With V trimmed by 5 bases and J by 2 bases, 9 bases remained unmatched. CDR3 nucleotides: TGCGCCAGCAGTCTCTTAGCGGGGGCCCTCACAGATACGCAGTATTTT. Its protein product is CASSLLAGALTDTQYF.

Of note for this clonotype: In this CDR3 the conserved last residue, phenylalanine or tryptophan, is missing, so a read error is likely. This chain connects TRBV6-1 to TRBJ1-3; D gene unclear. V was trimmed by 4 bases and J by 3 bases, leaving 13 bases between them. Germline loops: CDR1 MNHNS, CDR2 SASEGT. The CDR3 spans 15 residues. Written as DNA, the CDR3 is TGTGCCAGCAGTGTAACGAGGAGTCGTGGAAACACCATATATTAT. This sequence encodes CASSVTRSRGNTIYY.

This clonotype was counted between two and nine times. It may be a read error: a sequence one base away is much more abundant. The rearrangement uses TRBV20-1 and TRBJ2-1; no firm D call. The CDR3 runs to 15 residues. Per the germline V gene, CDR1 is DFQATT and CDR2 is SNEGSKA (reference sequence). CDR3 sequence reads: CSASTQKPTYNKQFF. The CDR3 coding sequence is TGCAGTGCTAGTACTCAAAAGCCCACCTACAATAAGCAGTTCTTC.